The sequence of this T cell receptor (beta chain) was determined in a study of liver allograft versus peripheral blood T cells. Study context: Transplanted-liver T cell receptor repertoires were compared with recipients' peripheral blood repertoires.

V shed 5 bases and J 5 bases; nucleotides not matched to a gene: 3. CDR3 length: 13 amino acids. Germline V CDR1 and CDR2: SEHNR, FQNEAQ (reference sequence). This clonotype is categorized as medium-sized (0.01 to 0.1%). The antigen is undetermined. General study results and limits: There were reportedly differences between T cell receptor repertoires inside liver allografts and those in peripheral blood.

TCRdb independently ran MiXCR on the reads; one entry per CDR3 protein. The sample shows roughly 3,700 distinct CDR3 sequences, around 18% of them seen only once. This chain links TRBV7-9 with TRBJ2-1; 7 nucleotides line up with TRBD1. The clonotype comes from a human patient who had a liver transplant. The graft donor may be the source of some T cells. CDR3 region: CASSHGQDNEQFF. In DNA, the CDR3 is TGTGCCAGCAGCCATGGACAGGACAATGAGCAGTTCTTC.